This T cell receptor (beta chain) was identified in a study of T cell responses to AZD1222 COVID-19 vaccine. TCRdb's copy holds only in-frame clones and misses some; the assay was immunoSEQ multiplex PCR. The sample lists 75,000 to 90,000 clones, 80% to 90% seen once, with 3.4% in the top ten. Overall study results and limits: Distributed over spike, vaccine-associated CD4 TCRs predominated at 160-218 and 743-854. Donor demographics were predominantly white British with a female majority; clonal diversity may be underestimated.

This clone was recorded once. Its specificity is not known. Germline V CDR1 and CDR2: SGHRS, YFSETQ. The V end was cut by 2 bases, the J end by 0 bases, with 15 bases between. The CDR3 contains 18 residues. This sequence joins TRBV5-1 and TRBJ2-6, with a possible D match to TRBD1 (6 bases). The clonotype originates from an adult who received the AZD1222 COVID-19 vaccine. Sequenced material: peripheral blood, taken 28 days after the second AZD1222 dose. CDR3 DNA sequence: TGCGCCAGCAGCTTTAAGGCAGGGGAAAGCTCTGGGGCCAACGTCCTGACTTTC. Translation: CASSFKAGESSGANVLTF.